Below are 8 T cell receptor beta chains sequenced from a single sample in a study of CD8 T cells in ankylosing spondylitis. TCRdb re-called the 5' RACE reads with MiXCR, one entry per CDR3 protein. The profile covers a few hundred thousand distinct CDR3 sequences, with 20% appearing a single time and 7.8% taken by the ten largest. Sequencing was done on a sample of blood, either unsorted or a sorted T cell fraction (not recorded which). These receptors were obtained from a male donor with ankylosing spondylitis or in good health (not recorded which).

This clonotype was recorded a few times. The rearrangement uses TRBV9 and TRBJ2-2; 7 positions match TRBD1. The germline CDR1 and CDR2 sequences are SGDLS and YYNGEE. This CDR3 spans 16 amino acids. Losses at the gene ends were 0 bases for V and 5 bases for J; bases not matched to a gene: 7. This chain's CDR3 is CASSVGQGSLTGELFF. CDR3 nucleotide sequence: TGTGCCAGCAGCGTAGGACAGGGCTCTTTAACCGGGGAGCTGTTTTTT.

Ten or more counts support this clonotype. The chain links TRBV6-5 to TRBJ1-4; D is uncertain. Trimming pared 0 bases from V and 7 bases from J, leaving 9 bases between. The CDR3 is 14 amino acids. Germline-derived CDR1 and CDR2 are MNHEY and SVGAGI. CDR3 amino acids: CASSYSGAGEKLFF. In DNA form, the CDR3 reads TGTGCCAGCAGTTACTCGGGAGCCGGTGAAAAACTGTTTTTT.

This clonotype was detected ten times or more. V gene TRBV24-1 combines with J gene TRBJ2-1, with a tentative D call TRBD2 (6 bases). Trimming cost V 5 bases and J 8 bases, with 12 bases left between them. Per the germline V gene, CDR1 is KGHDR and CDR2 is SFDVKD. This CDR3 is 13 amino acids long. The CDR3 DNA reads TGTGCCACCAGTGGACGCAGGGACTATGAGCAGTTCTTC. Amino acids: CATSGRRDYEQFF.

The V gene is TRBV15, the J gene TRBJ2-3; D unresolved. Per germline, CDR1 LNHNV and CDR2 YYDKDF (reference sequence). Trimming cost V 1 base and J 3 bases, with 5 bases left between them. This CDR3 is 13 amino acids long. CDR3 sequence: CATSRGATDTQYF. Here the CDR3 DNA reads TGTGCCACCAGCAGAGGAGCGACAGATACGCAGTATTTT.

Details on this clonotype: One end of the junction is discordant with germline, which a read error may explain. The V call is TRBV12-3 or TRBV12-4, the J call TRBJ2-3; tentatively, D is TRBD2 (6 bases). The CDR3 totals 15 residues. The CDR3 region has the DNA TGTGCCAGCTGTTTAGTGGGAGGTACCACAGATACGCAGTATTTT. It specifies CASCLVGGTTDTQYF.

The gene calls are TRBV7-3 and TRBJ2-1, with unresolved D. This CDR3 is 13 amino acids long. Germline CDR1 is SGHTA and CDR2 is FQGTGA. The ends were cut back, 5 bases at V and 7 bases at J, with 12 bases in the middle. The CDR3 is CASSQFARNEQFF. DNA of the CDR3: TGTGCCAGCAGCCAGTTTGCGCGGAATGAGCAGTTCTTC.

The sample holds a few counts of this clonotype. The J gene is TRBJ2-3, the V gene TRBV29-1; 11 bases align to TRBD2. The CDR3 sequence is 14 residues long. V shed 6 bases, J shed 3 bases, and the junction held 5 bases outside the gene matches. The germline gives CDR1 SQVTM, CDR2 ANQGSEA. The CDR3 DNA reads TGCAGCGTCATTACTAGCGGGAGTACAGATACGCAGTATTTT. It translates to CSVITSGSTDTQYF.

The gene calls are TRBV6-6 and TRBJ1-5, with D hard to call. The CDR3 length is 12 residues. Germline values: CDR1 MNHNY, CDR2 SVGAGI (reference sequence). Trimming removed 6 bases from V and 3 bases from J, with 6 bases in between. The CDR3 region is CASRAPNQPQHF. CDR3 coding DNA: TGTGCCAGCAGGGCACCCAATCAGCCCCAGCATTTT.